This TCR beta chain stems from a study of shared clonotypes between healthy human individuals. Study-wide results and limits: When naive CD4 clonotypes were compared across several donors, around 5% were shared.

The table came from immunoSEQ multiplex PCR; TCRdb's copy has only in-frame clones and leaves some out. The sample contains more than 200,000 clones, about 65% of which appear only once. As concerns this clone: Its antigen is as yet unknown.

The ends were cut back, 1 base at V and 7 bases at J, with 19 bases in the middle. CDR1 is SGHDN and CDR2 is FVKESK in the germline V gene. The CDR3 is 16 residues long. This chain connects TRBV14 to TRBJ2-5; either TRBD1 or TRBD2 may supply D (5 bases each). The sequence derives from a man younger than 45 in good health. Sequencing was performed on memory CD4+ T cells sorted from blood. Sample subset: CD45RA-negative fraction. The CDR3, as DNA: TGTGCCAGCAGCCAAGTACGCTCCGGGTCGAGGGGGACCCAGTACTTC. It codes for CASSQVRSGSRGTQYF.